Listed below are T cell receptor beta chains from one sample, sequenced in a study of OX40 agonist ivuxolimab in advanced cancers. TCRdb keeps only in-frame clones here, not all; method: immunoSEQ multiplex PCR. The data show around 30,000 clones, with approximately 86% seen just once and roughly 31% held by the top ten. The sequences come from CD4+ or CD8+ T cells sorted from blood, collected in a trial of the OX40 agonist ivuxolimab. All receptors come from an adult with an advanced solid tumor such as melanoma, head and neck, liver or kidney cancer. Both conserved end residues are part of each CDR3. Fields, in order: D gene, J gene, V gene, clone size, CDR3 protein, CDR3 DNA. D genes are given only for firm matches. Rows may omit the clone size; those that give it use once, few, many or a size class.

D gene: .; J gene: TRBJ2-1; V gene: TRBV28; clone size: .; CDR3 protein: CASSFVQGLEDEQFF; CDR3 DNA: TGTGCCAGCAGTTTCGTTCAGGGGTTAGAGGATGAGCAGTTCTTC
D gene: .; J gene: TRBJ2-2; V gene: TRBV6-1; clone size: .; CDR3 protein: CATQGENTGELFF; CDR3 DNA: TGTGCCACCCAGGGAGAGAACACCGGGGAGCTGTTTTTT
D gene: .; J gene: TRBJ2-3; V gene: TRBV7-6; clone size: .; CDR3 protein: CASSSGTGSDTQYF; CDR3 DNA: TGTGCCAGCAGCTCGGGTACGGGGTCAGATACGCAGTATTTT
D gene: TRBD2; J gene: TRBJ2-7; V gene: TRBV27; clone size: once; CDR3 protein: CASSWKPSGPSYEQYF; CDR3 DNA: TGTGCCAGCAGTTGGAAACCTAGCGGGCCCTCCTACGAGCAGTACTTC
D gene: .; J gene: TRBJ1-5; V gene: TRBV11-2; clone size: few; CDR3 protein: CASSLDVVQPQHF; CDR3 DNA: TGTGCCAGCAGCTTAGATGTGGTTCAGCCCCAGCATTTT
D gene: .; J gene: TRBJ1-1; V gene: TRBV7-9; clone size: .; CDR3 protein: CASSFMTGAYGTEAFF; CDR3 DNA: TGTGCCAGCAGCTTTATGACAGGAGCGTATGGCACTGAAGCTTTCTTT
D gene: .; J gene: TRBJ1-4; V gene: TRBV11-2; clone size: .; CDR3 protein: CASSPETAANEKLFF; CDR3 DNA: TGTGCCAGCAGCCCCGAGACAGCCGCTAATGAAAAACTGTTTTTT
D gene: .; J gene: TRBJ2-7; V gene: TRBV5-1; clone size: .; CDR3 protein: CASSLYYEQYF; CDR3 DNA: TGCGCCAGCAGCTTGTATTACGAGCAGTACTTC
D gene: TRBD2; J gene: TRBJ2-3; V gene: TRBV7-9; clone size: .; CDR3 protein: CASSWEREGSDTQYF; CDR3 DNA: TGTGCCAGCAGCTGGGAGCGGGAGGGTTCGGATACGCAGTATTTT
D gene: .; J gene: TRBJ1-1; V gene: TRBV5-4; clone size: .; CDR3 protein: CASSYLNTEAFF; CDR3 DNA: TGTGCCAGCAGCTACCTGAACACTGAAGCTTTCTTT
D gene: .; J gene: TRBJ2-2; V gene: TRBV4-3; clone size: .; CDR3 protein: CASSQGPVNTGELFF; CDR3 DNA: TGCGCCAGCAGCCAAGGCCCAGTGAACACCGGGGAGCTGTTTTTT
D gene: TRBD1; J gene: TRBJ2-3; V gene: TRBV29-1; clone size: .; CDR3 protein: CSVDGTGGRDTQYF; CDR3 DNA: TGCAGCGTTGACGGGACAGGGGGCCGGGATACGCAGTATTTT
D gene: .; J gene: TRBJ2-1; V gene: TRBV27; clone size: once; CDR3 protein: CASSWSSGDSYNEQFF; CDR3 DNA: TGTGCCAGCAGTTGGAGTAGCGGAGACTCCTACAATGAGCAGTTCTTC
D gene: TRBD1; J gene: TRBJ1-2; V gene: TRBV6-5; clone size: .; CDR3 protein: CASSYSVQGSYGYTF; CDR3 DNA: TGTGCCAGCAGTTACTCGGTACAGGGGAGCTATGGCTACACCTTC
D gene: TRBD1; J gene: TRBJ1-1; V gene: TRBV4-2; clone size: few; CDR3 protein: CASSQGQGGTEAFF; CDR3 DNA: TGTGCCAGCAGCCAAGGACAGGGTGGCACTGAAGCTTTCTTT
D gene: .; J gene: TRBJ1-3; V gene: TRBV14; clone size: .; CDR3 protein: CASSQDGPLSGNTIYF; CDR3 DNA: TGTGCCAGCAGCCAAGACGGGCCCCTCTCTGGAAACACCATATATTTT
D gene: .; J gene: TRBJ2-7; V gene: TRBV27; clone size: .; CDR3 protein: CASGFPGPYEQYF; CDR3 DNA: TGTGCCAGCGGCTTCCCGGGCCCCTACGAGCAGTACTTC
D gene: .; J gene: TRBJ2-1; V gene: TRBV11-2; clone size: .; CDR3 protein: CASSLDRGVAHEQFF; CDR3 DNA: TGTGCCAGCAGCTTAGATCGAGGAGTAGCCCATGAGCAGTTCTTC
D gene: .; J gene: TRBJ2-1; V gene: TRBV27; clone size: few; CDR3 protein: CASSFSGNEQFF; CDR3 DNA: TGTGCCAGCAGTTTTTCGGGAAATGAGCAGTTCTTC
D gene: .; J gene: TRBJ2-7; V gene: TRBV7-9; clone size: .; CDR3 protein: CASSSNRLREQYF; CDR3 DNA: TGTGCCAGCAGCTCGAACCGCTTACGTGAGCAGTACTTC
D gene: TRBD1; J gene: TRBJ2-7; V gene: TRBV7-6; clone size: .; CDR3 protein: CASSQGDSSYEQYF; CDR3 DNA: TGTGCCAGCAGCCAGGGGGACAGCTCCTACGAGCAGTACTTC
D gene: .; J gene: TRBJ2-2; V gene: TRBV9; clone size: once; CDR3 protein: CASSPAEWVPNTGELFF; CDR3 DNA: TGTGCCAGCAGCCCAGCGGAGTGGGTGCCGAACACCGGGGAGCTGTTTTTT
D gene: .; J gene: TRBJ2-7; V gene: TRBV7-4; clone size: .; CDR3 protein: CASSTRDTGQYEQYF; CDR3 DNA: TGTGCCAGCAGCACCAGGGATACCGGACAATACGAGCAGTACTTC
D gene: .; J gene: TRBJ1-2; V gene: TRBV2; clone size: .; CDR3 protein: CASIPQGSNYGYTF; CDR3 DNA: TGTGCCAGCATTCCACAGGGATCCAACTATGGCTACACCTTC
D gene: .; J gene: TRBJ2-3; V gene: TRBV7-2; clone size: .; CDR3 protein: CASSLVWGSKADTQYF; CDR3 DNA: TGTGCCAGCAGCTTAGTGTGGGGTAGCAAGGCAGATACGCAGTATTTT
D gene: .; J gene: TRBJ1-2; V gene: TRBV5-6; clone size: .; CDR3 protein: CASTRELEGYTF; CDR3 DNA: TGTGCCAGCACCAGGGAGCTTGAGGGCTACACCTTC
D gene: .; J gene: TRBJ2-5; V gene: TRBV6-5; clone size: .; CDR3 protein: CASSFAPGQRGETQYF; CDR3 DNA: TGTGCCAGCAGTTTCGCCCCGGGACAGCGGGGAGAGACCCAGTACTTC
D gene: TRBD2; J gene: TRBJ2-5; V gene: TRBV10-2; clone size: .; CDR3 protein: CASSESSAGEDETQYF; CDR3 DNA: TGCGCCAGCAGTGAGTCATCGGCGGGAGAAGACGAGACCCAGTACTTC
D gene: .; J gene: TRBJ2-1; V gene: TRBV7-3; clone size: .; CDR3 protein: CASSSELHNEQFF; CDR3 DNA: TGTGCCAGCAGCTCCGAGCTTCACAATGAGCAGTTCTTC
D gene: .; J gene: TRBJ2-7; V gene: TRBV28; clone size: .; CDR3 protein: CASSSLGTPVYEQYF; CDR3 DNA: TGTGCCAGCAGTAGCCTCGGGACACCGGTCTACGAGCAGTACTTC
D gene: TRBD2; J gene: TRBJ2-3; V gene: TRBV7-6; clone size: once; CDR3 protein: CASSWMTSGMTDTQYF; CDR3 DNA: TGTGCCAGCAGCTGGATGACTAGCGGGATGACAGATACGCAGTATTTT
D gene: .; J gene: TRBJ1-2; V gene: TRBV6-5; clone size: .; CDR3 protein: CASSSSGRAYGYTF; CDR3 DNA: TGTGCCAGCAGTTCCTCCGGCAGGGCCTATGGCTACACCTTC
D gene: TRBD2; J gene: TRBJ2-7; V gene: TRBV2; clone size: once; CDR3 protein: CASRGGKQYF; CDR3 DNA: TGTGCCAGCAGGGGAGGGAAGCAGTACTTC
D gene: .; J gene: TRBJ2-2; V gene: TRBV29-1; clone size: once; CDR3 protein: CSVEDGNANTGELFF; CDR3 DNA: TGCAGCGTTGAAGATGGGAACGCGAACACCGGGGAGCTGTTTTTT
D gene: .; J gene: TRBJ1-1; V gene: TRBV6-5; clone size: .; CDR3 protein: CASSYRPSTGHTEAFF; CDR3 DNA: TGTGCCAGCAGTTACCGACCCTCGACGGGGCACACTGAAGCTTTCTTT
D gene: TRBD1; J gene: TRBJ2-5; V gene: TRBV7-9; clone size: .; CDR3 protein: CASSNDRGRVVETQYF; CDR3 DNA: TGTGCCAGCAGCAACGACAGGGGGAGAGTGGTTGAGACCCAGTACTTC